Each of the 9 T cell receptor beta chains below was sequenced from the same sample in a study of T cells in Graves' hyperthyroidism and ophthalmopathy. What was amplified from RNA transcripts were TCR beta CDR3 regions. The study used the HTBI primer set for a first-round RT-PCR of the TCR CDR3. TCRdb redid the calling of the multiplex PCR reads with MiXCR, one entry per CDR3 protein. The profile shows 450,000 to 600,000 distinct CDR3 sequences, 14% of them singletons. The specimen was blood. The origin of the receptors is a middle-aged woman with Graves' hyperthyroidism.

This clonotype was seen repeatedly, ten times or more. The CDR3 DNA follows: TGTGCCATCAGTGAAGCCGTTAACAGATACCCCACTGAAGCTTTCTTT. This codes for CAISEAVNRYPTEAFF. The rearrangement links TRBV10-3 to TRBJ1-1; D not resolved. CDR3 length equals 16 residues. Germline values: CDR1 ENHRY, CDR2 SYGVKD. The V end was cut by 3 bases, the J end by 4 bases, with 18 bases between.

This clonotype was observed at least ten times. CDR3: CASSEQGGNTGELFF. CDR3 nucleotide sequence: TGTGCCAGCAGTGAACAAGGGGGGAACACCGGGGAGCTGTTTTTT. The V gene is TRBV2, the J gene TRBJ2-2; D may be TRBD1 (6 bases). The CDR3 has 15 amino acids. Per germline, CDR1 SNHLY and CDR2 FYNNEI. V lost 2 bases and J lost 1, with 8 bases in between.

This clonotype was recorded many times. This chain uses TRBV19 with TRBJ1-1; unclear D gene. Trimming shortened V by 1 base and J by 1 base, and 4 bases separated the two germline ends. The CDR3 has 13 amino acids. The germline CDR1 and CDR2 sequences are LNHDA and SQIVND (reference sequence). The CDR3 sequence is CASSIGENTEAFF. The CDR3 nucleotides are TGTGCCAGTAGTATAGGTGAGAACACTGAAGCTTTCTTT.

This clonotype was detected only a few times. V usage is TRBV7-8 and J usage is TRBJ2-1; 12 bases align to TRBD2. The CDR3 is made up of 15 amino acids. Germline values: CDR1 SGHVS, CDR2 FQNEAQ. V was pared by 5 bases and J by 6 bases, with 5 bases of the junction left unmatched. This CDR3 reads CASSAGLAGPNEQFF. In DNA form, the CDR3 reads TGTGCCAGCAGCGCGGGACTAGCGGGCCCCAATGAGCAGTTCTTC.

The V call is TRBV2, the J call TRBJ1-6, with D perhaps TRBD1 (5 bases). This CDR3 is 14 amino acids long. In germline, CDR1 is SNHLY, CDR2 FYNNEI. The V end lost 1 base, the J end lost 11 bases, and 12 bases lay between the germline ends. The CDR3 here is CASSEGQGIPPLHF. The CDR3 DNA reads as TGTGCCAGCAGTGAAGGGCAGGGAATCCCACCCCTCCACTTT.

This clonotype has just a few counts. The chain employs TRBV29-1 and TRBJ2-1; D possibly corresponds to TRBD1 (5 bases). Germline V lookup: CDR1 SQVTM, CDR2 ANQGSEA. The CDR3 covers 17 residues. The V gene lost 5 bases and the J gene lost 4 bases, with 24 bases spanning the gap. The CDR3 region is CSVFSRGSGPNYNEQFF. CDR3 nucleotide sequence: TGCAGCGTTTTTTCCCGTGGATCAGGGCCTAATTACAATGAGCAGTTCTTC.

This clonotype was counted a few times. V gene TRBV5-1 combines with J gene TRBJ2-3; 7 bases match TRBD1. Germline CDR1 is SGHRS and CDR2 is YFSETQ. The CDR3 is made up of 15 amino acids. Losses at the gene ends were 2 bases for V and 5 bases for J; bases not matched to a gene: 8. The CDR3 nucleotides read TGCGCCAGCAGCTTAACAGGGGTCGGGAAAGATACGCAGTATTTT. It encodes CASSLTGVGKDTQYF.

V and J are TRBV20-1 and TRBJ2-1; 10 positions agree with TRBD2. The V segment lost 3 bases and the J segment 5 bases; nucleotides outside the gene matches: 7. Germline V lookup: CDR1 DFQATT, CDR2 SNEGSKA (reference sequence). The CDR3 totals 15 residues. CDR3 DNA: TGCAGTGCTAGGTTCGCTAGCGGGAGTAACAATGAGCAGTTCTTC. It specifies CSARFASGSNNEQFF.

The table lists this clonotype with many counts. The chain uses TRBV7-8 and TRBJ2-7; perhaps TRBD2 as D (5 bases). With 5 bases removed from V and 0 bases from J, the gap between germline ends came to 11 bases. CDR3 length equals 14 residues. The germline V gene has CDR1 SGHVS and CDR2 FQNEAQ. DNA of the CDR3: TGTGCCAGCAGCCCGAGCGGATACTCCTACGAGCAGTACTTC. Translated: CASSPSGYSYEQYF. The variable domain in full, with the rest retrieved from reference TRBV7-8 and TRBJ2-7, is GAGVSQSPRYKVAKRGQDVALRCDPISGHVSLFWYQQALGQGPEFLTYFQNEAQLDKSGLPSDRFFAERPEGSVSTLKIQRTQQEDSAVYLCASSPSGYSYEQYFGPGTRLTVT.